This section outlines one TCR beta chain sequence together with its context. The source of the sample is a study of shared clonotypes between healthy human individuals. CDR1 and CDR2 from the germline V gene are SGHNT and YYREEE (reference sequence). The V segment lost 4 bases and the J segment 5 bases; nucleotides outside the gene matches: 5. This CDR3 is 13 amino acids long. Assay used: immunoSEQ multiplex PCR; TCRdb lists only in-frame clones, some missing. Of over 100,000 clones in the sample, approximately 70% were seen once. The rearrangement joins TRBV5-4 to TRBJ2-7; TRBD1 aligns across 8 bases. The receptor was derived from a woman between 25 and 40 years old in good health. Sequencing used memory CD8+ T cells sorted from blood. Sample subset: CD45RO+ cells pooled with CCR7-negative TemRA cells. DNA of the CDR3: TGTGCCAGCAGCAGCTGGACAGGGAACGAGCAGTACTTC. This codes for CASSSWTGNEQYF.